This T cell receptor (beta chain) was documented in a study of T-cell reconstitution after alpha-beta-depleted transplantation in children. In this sample, this clonotype turned up many times. No antigen is known for it. V lost 0 bases and J lost 7, with 4 bases in between. The CDR3 has 12 amino acids. In germline, CDR1 is SGDLS, CDR2 YYNGEE. Study-wide findings and caveats: By about two months after transplant, alpha-beta T cells reportedly arose from several hundred graft clones that had expanded. Recipient T cells and thymic progenitors that survived were the source of the high TCRbeta diversity seen at day 60 in some patients.

Unique molecular identifiers were built into the TCRbeta library. TCRdb recomputed calls from the PCR reads with MiXCR, one row per CDR3 protein. Counted here are about 260,000 distinct CDR3 sequences, just under 8.5% occurring once; the ten biggest clones make up 6.3%. The origin of this receptor is a male patient younger than 18 who had a stem cell transplant for acute lymphoblastic leukemia, so the T cells may come from the graft donor. The specimen comprised PBMCs, mostly from graft donor cells, sampled 180 days after TCRalphabeta/CD19-depleted stem cell transplant. The rearrangement joins TRBV9 to TRBJ2-2, with D uncertain. CDR3 sequence reads: CASSVAIGELFF. CDR3 nucleotide sequence: TGTGCCAGCAGCGTAGCTATCGGGGAGCTGTTTTTT.